Sequencing of this T cell receptor beta chain was carried out in a study of CD8 T cells in Susac syndrome. It was with random hexamers that about 0.45 to 1 ug RNA was reverse transcribed. MiXCR, applied by TCRdb to the immunoSEQ multiplex PCR reads, yields one record per CDR3 protein. The data contain roughly 220,000 distinct CDR3 sequences, roughly 93% of them singletons. The authors carried out high-throughput sequencing of TCR beta. They applied it to CD8+ and CD4+ T cells obtained from blood. The junction had 10 bases not matched to a gene; V was cut back by 4 bases and J by 5 bases. In germline, CDR1 is DFQATT, CDR2 SNEGSKA (reference sequence). This CDR3 is built from 14 residues. This clonotype was detected once.

Sequenced material: CD4+ T cells from PBMCs. The V gene is TRBV20-1, the J gene TRBJ2-5, with TRBD1 matching 7 bases. The sequence derives from a human donor with Susac syndrome. The CDR3 region has the DNA TGCAGTGCTATCAGACAGGGATTTTTGGAGACCCAGTACTTC. Its translation: CSAIRQGFLETQYF.